This T cell receptor (beta chain) was captured by sequencing in a study of CD8 T cells in Susac syndrome. Sequencing of TCR beta, carried out with a high-throughput approach, was applied to CD8+ and CD4+ T cells from the blood. Remarks on this clonotype: Its target is unknown.

Trimming pared 0 bases from V and 5 bases from J, leaving 14 bases between. The CDR3 contains 16 residues. CDR1 is SGDLS, CDR2 YYNGEE, per germline. General observations from the study: A relatively small number of individuals underwent TCR sequencing and HLA analysis.

It was with random hexamers that about 0.45 to 1 ug RNA was reverse transcribed. Each CDR3 protein is one row after TCRdb ran MiXCR on the immunoSEQ multiplex PCR reads. The sample contains about 84,000 distinct CDR3 sequences, 85% to 95% of which appear only once. V usage is TRBV9 and J usage is TRBJ2-2, with D uncertain. Sequenced input: CD8+ T cells from PBMCs. The receptor comes from a human donor in good health. CDR3 DNA: TGTGCCAGCAGCGTAGAATTGATGGGTCGGACCGGGGAGCTGTTTTTT. Encoded protein: CASSVELMGRTGELFF.